This entry lists 29 T cell receptor beta chains sequenced from one sample in a study of T cell responses to AZD1222 COVID-19 vaccine. The repertoire was sequenced with immunoSEQ multiplex PCR; TCRdb's copy has only in-frame clones and lacks some. The data contain some 130,000 clones, approximately 80% of them singletons. This specimen consisted of peripheral blood, obtained on day 0 of AZD1222 vaccination. The receptors come from an adult in good health.

This chain links TRBV10-3 with TRBJ1-1; unclear D gene. The CDR3 extends over 14 amino acids. Germline CDR1 is ENHRY and CDR2 is SYGVKD. Trimming stripped 3 bases from V and 0 bases from J, with 8 bases between. This CDR3 reads CAISETGMNTEAFF. DNA for the CDR3: TGTGCCATCAGTGAAACCGGGATGAACACTGAAGCTTTCTTT.

V is TRBV27 and J is TRBJ1-1, with no clear D. Germline V CDR1 and CDR2: MNHEY, SMNVEV (reference sequence). This CDR3 spans 12 amino acids. Trimming shortened V by 4 bases and J by 11 bases, and 14 bases separated the two germline ends. This CDR3 is CASSYASGFAFF. In DNA, the CDR3 is TGTGCCAGCAGTTATGCCTCCGGGTTTGCTTTCTTT.

The genes are TRBV9 and TRBJ2-2, with 10 bases fitting TRBD2. The V and J ends lost 0 bases and 3 bases, in that order; junction bases with no gene match: 2. The CDR3 spans 16 residues. Germline V gives CDR1 SGDLS, CDR2 YYNGEE. CDR3 coding DNA: TGTGCCAGCAGCGTAGGGCTAGCGGGGGACACCGGGGAGCTGTTTTTT. This translates into CASSVGLAGDTGELFF.

The chain has TRBV6-5 and TRBJ1-6; D gene ambiguous. Trimming cost V 8 bases and J 0 bases, with 11 bases left between them. CDR1 MNHEY and CDR2 SVGAGI come from the germline V gene. This CDR3 is 15 amino acids long. CDR3 residues: CASVGARSYNSPLHF. CDR3 sequence (DNA): TGTGCCAGCGTGGGTGCCCGCTCCTATAATTCACCCCTCCACTTT.

The chain couples TRBV3-1 (or the pseudogene TRBV3-2) to TRBJ1-6, with no clear D. CDR3 length equals 15 residues. CDR1 and CDR2 (germline): LGHDT, YNNKEL (reference sequence). V shed 8 bases and J shed 1 base, with 12 bases lying between them. As DNA, the CDR3 is TGTGCCAGCCAAAGTATATCGTCCTATAATTCACCCCTCCACTTT. Translated: CASQSISSYNSPLHF.

This clone was seen only once. This chain connects TRBV28 to TRBJ1-3; D remains ambiguous. The CDR3 contains 16 residues. V was trimmed by 6 bases and J by 0 bases, leaving 15 bases between them. CDR1 is MDHEN, CDR2 SYDVKM, per germline. CDR3 coding DNA: TGTGCCAGCAGGGCCCCGGGAACGATCTCTGGAAACACCATATATTTT. Its translation is CASRAPGTISGNTIYF.

This chain uses TRBV19 with TRBJ1-1; 9 bases match TRBD1. This CDR3 is built from 19 residues. V shed 3 bases and J 1 base; nucleotides not matched to a gene: 15. Germline values: CDR1 LNHDA, CDR2 SQIVND (reference sequence). The CDR3 loop is CASSIRWDRAALRNTEAFF. CDR3 nucleotides: TGTGCCAGTAGTATTCGATGGGACAGGGCCGCCCTAAGGAACACTGAAGCTTTCTTT.

The chain has TRBV9 and TRBJ2-7; TRBD2 matches at 8 bases. Germline CDR1 and CDR2: SGDLS and YYNGEE. This CDR3 has 14 amino acids. J was trimmed by 3 bases and V by 3 bases; bases with no gene match: 5. The CDR3 here is CASSGSGGYYEQYF. Written as DNA, the CDR3 is TGTGCCAGCAGCGGGAGCGGGGGATACTACGAGCAGTACTTC. The full variable domain, with the rest looked up from reference TRBV9 and TRBJ2-7, is DSGVTQTPKHLITATGQRVTLRCSPRSGDLSVYWYQQSLDQGLQFLIQYYNGEERAKGNILERFSAQQFPDLHSELNLSSLELGDSALYFCASSGSGGYYEQYFGPGTRLTVT.

The V and J genes are TRBV15 and TRBJ2-5; perhaps D is TRBD1 or TRBD2 (6 bases each). The germline CDR1 and CDR2 sequences are LNHNV and YYDKDF (reference sequence). CDR3 size: 16 residues. V lost 5 bases, J lost 0 bases, and 16 bases lay in between. This chain's CDR3 is CATSDYLRGDQETQYF. CDR3 nucleotide sequence: TGTGCCACCAGCGACTACCTTAGGGGGGACCAAGAGACCCAGTACTTC.

CDR3 in DNA: TGTGCCAGCAGCCCGAGAGGGGGAGGGATAGGGGACACTGAAGCTTTCTTT. It translates to CASSPRGGGIGDTEAFF. The V and J genes are TRBV9 and TRBJ1-1; perhaps TRBD1 as D (6 bases). Germline V gene data show CDR1 as SGDLS and CDR2 as YYNGEE. This CDR3 has 17 amino acids. Trimming stripped 4 bases from V and 3 bases from J, with 22 bases between.

The chain has TRBV4-1 and TRBJ1-2, with D maybe TRBD1 (6 bases). CDR1 is MGHRA, CDR2 YSYEKL, per germline. This CDR3 contains 18 residues. With 0 bases removed from V and 2 bases from J, the gap between germline ends came to 19 bases. The CDR3 DNA reads as TGCGCCAGCAGCCAAGAAGTGTTAGGGGGGGGCAACAACTATGGCTACACCTTC. This sequence encodes CASSQEVLGGGNNYGYTF.

V is TRBV6-5 and J is TRBJ2-6; weak D call: TRBD2 (5 bases). Deletions cut 0 bases from V and 1 base from J, with 7 bases between. The CDR3 covers 16 residues. Germline V gene data show CDR1 as MNHEY and CDR2 as SVGAGI. The DNA of the CDR3 is TGTGCCAGCAGTTACTCAAGAGGGTCTGGGGCCAACGTCCTGACTTTC. Protein sequence: CASSYSRGSGANVLTF.

This sequence joins TRBV12-3 or TRBV12-4 and TRBJ1-6; D remains unclear. The V end was cut by 5 bases, the J end by 7 bases, with 9 bases between. The CDR3 spans 13 residues. CDR3 coding DNA: TGTGCCAGCAGTCCCGCAAGGAATTCACCCCTCCACTTT. Translating gives CASSPARNSPLHF.

This clone showed up just once. The CDR3 DNA is TGTGCCAGCAGCTCGGGACAGGGGGCGAGCTTAATCACTGAAGCTTTCTTT. Translation: CASSSGQGASLITEAFF. The gene calls are TRBV5-5 and TRBJ1-1; 12 positions agree with TRBD1. The CDR3 contains 17 residues. CDR1 is SGHKS and CDR2 is YYEKEE in the germline V gene (reference sequence). Germline trimming cut 3 bases from V and 4 bases from J; bases unmatched to any gene: 10. Based on the CDR3 plus reference TRBV5-5 and TRBJ1-1, the full variable domain is DAGVTQSPTHLIKTRGQQVTLRCSPISGHKSVSWYQQVLGQGPQFIFQYYEKEERGRGNFPDRFSARQFPNYSSELNVNALLLGDSALYLCASSSGQGASLITEAFFGQGTRLTVV.

The chain joins TRBV28 to TRBJ1-5; D call uncertain. V was cut by 6 bases and J by 0 bases, with 15 bases left in between. Germline CDR1 reads MDHEN; CDR2 reads SYDVKM. The CDR3 has 16 residues. CDR3 protein: CASSQGSVNSNQPQHF. CDR3 sequence (DNA): TGTGCCAGCAGCCAAGGGTCAGTTAATAGCAATCAGCCCCAGCATTTT.

The chain joins TRBV10-2 to TRBJ1-5; 7 bases align to TRBD1. Germline V gives CDR1 WSHSY, CDR2 SAAADI. The V and J ends lost 5 bases and 4 bases, in that order; junction bases with no gene match: 8. The CDR3 consists of 15 residues. DNA for the CDR3: TGCGCCAGCAGTTTACCGGGACAGATAAATCAGCCCCAGCATTTT. Its translation: CASSLPGQINQPQHF.

The chain carries TRBV6-5 and TRBJ1-1, with D unclear. Trimming stripped 2 bases from V and 7 bases from J, with 20 bases between. Germline V gene data show CDR1 as MNHEY and CDR2 as SVGAGI. This CDR3 has 16 amino acids. The CDR3 DNA sequence: TGTGCCAGCAGTTACGGGAGGGCAGATGCAAAGGGTGAAGCTTTCTTT. This codes for CASSYGRADAKGEAFF.

The CDR3 nucleotides read TGCAGTGCTGGTCGTAAAGAGACCCAGTACTTC. Translation gives CSAGRKETQYF. The chain combines TRBV20-1 with TRBJ2-5; D ambiguous. The germline V and J ends were trimmed by 5 bases and 3 bases, with 7 bases remaining between them. The CDR3 has 11 amino acids. Germline V lookup: CDR1 DFQATT, CDR2 SNEGSKA (reference sequence).

This clone was observed a single time. This chain uses TRBV2 with TRBJ1-2; 9 nucleotides match TRBD1. The length of the CDR3 is 16 residues. Germline CDR1 and CDR2: SNHLY and FYNNEI. V lost 10 bases and J lost 3; bases outside the gene matches: 15. The CDR3 coding sequence is TGTGCCACCTCGGACAGCCCGGGACAGGGCTACTATGGCTACACCTTC. It encodes CATSDSPGQGYYGYTF.

This sequence joins TRBV4-1 and TRBJ2-3; TRBD1 matches 7 bases. Looked up from germline, CDR1 is MGHRA and CDR2 is YSYEKL. This CDR3 has 15 amino acids. Trimming took 3 bases from V and 0 from J; bases not matched to a gene: 3. Here the CDR3 reads CASSQQGQSTDTQYF. DNA for the CDR3: TGCGCCAGCAGCCAGCAGGGACAGAGCACAGATACGCAGTATTTT.

This clone was seen more than once but under ten times. The chain combines TRBV5-4 with TRBJ1-3; D may be TRBD1 (5 bases). Germline CDR1 is SGHNT and CDR2 is YYREEE (reference sequence). CDR3 length: 15 residues. Trimming cost V 3 bases and J 3 bases, with 13 bases left between them. CDR3 DNA: TGTGCCAGCAGCTACCAGGGAAAGGGTGGAAACACCATATATTTT. Amino acids: CASSYQGKGGNTIYF. The full variable domain, in which reference TRBV5-4 and TRBJ1-3 provide the parts outside the CDR3, is ETGVTQSPTHLIKTRGQQVTLRCSSQSGHNTVSWYQQALGQGPQFIFQYYREEENGRGNFPPRFSGLQFPNYSSELNVNALELDDSALYLCASSYQGKGGNTIYFGEGSWLTVV.

The rearrangement uses TRBV13 and TRBJ2-1; D gene unclear. The V end lost 3 bases, the J end lost 7 bases, and 10 bases lay between the germline ends. This CDR3 has 13 amino acids. Germline CDR1 PRHDT, CDR2 FYEKMQ (reference sequence). The CDR3 loop is CASSFYRVNEQFF. CDR3 nucleotide sequence: TGTGCCAGCAGCTTCTATCGTGTAAATGAGCAGTTCTTC.

This sequence joins TRBV6-1 and TRBJ2-7; 7 bases fit TRBD1. The germline gives CDR1 MNHNS, CDR2 SASEGT. J gave up 3 bases and V 3 bases, and 8 bases lay outside the gene matches. This CDR3 has 15 amino acids. The CDR3 region has the DNA TGTGCCAGCAGTGATCGGAACAGGGGCGGCTACGAGCAGTACTTC. Translating gives CASSDRNRGGYEQYF.

This clone was recorded once. V gene TRBV27 combines with J gene TRBJ1-5, with a tentative D call TRBD1 (5 bases). This CDR3 is built from 14 residues. V was pared by 6 bases and J by 9 bases, with 18 bases between. From germline, CDR1 is MNHEY and CDR2 SMNVEV (reference sequence). CDR3 residues: CASSIGADLGPQHF. The CDR3, as DNA: TGTGCCAGCAGCATCGGGGCAGATTTGGGGCCCCAGCATTTT.

The chain is built from TRBV27 and TRBJ2-2, with D hard to call. The V gene lost 1 base and the J gene lost 5 bases, with 5 bases spanning the gap. From germline, CDR1 is MNHEY and CDR2 SMNVEV (reference sequence). This CDR3 region has 13 residues. Here the CDR3 reads CASSLYKTGELFF. CDR3 sequence (DNA): TGTGCCAGCAGTTTATATAAAACCGGGGAGCTGTTTTTT.

For the CDR3, the DNA is TGTGCCAGCAGCTTAGATCTTGGAGGTGGAATAGCTAACTATGGCTACACCTTC. Amino acids: CASSLDLGGGIANYGYTF. V gene TRBV11-3 combines with J gene TRBJ1-2; D gene uncertain. V gave up 0 bases and J gave up 0 bases, with 17 bases separating them. The CDR3 totals 18 residues. Germline CDR1 is SGHNT and CDR2 is YENEEA.

CDR3 protein: CAWRRLGQLNTEAFF. Written as DNA, the CDR3 is TGTGCCTGGAGGAGATTAGGACAGCTGAACACTGAAGCTTTCTTT. The chain employs TRBV30 and TRBJ1-1; perhaps TRBD1 as D (6 bases). V dropped 3 bases and J dropped 0 bases, with 14 bases sitting between them. CDR1 and CDR2 from the germline V gene are GTSNPN and SVGIG (reference sequence). The CDR3 runs to 15 residues.

The chain joins TRBV5-1 to TRBJ2-1; D might be TRBD1 (5 bases). The CDR3 runs to 15 residues. V lost 0 bases and J 3 bases, leaving 10 bases between the germline ends. The germline V gene encodes CDR1 SGHRS and CDR2 YFSETQ. CDR3 sequence: CASSLEGQVYNEQFF. Here the CDR3 DNA reads TGCGCCAGCAGCTTGGAGGGGCAGGTCTACAATGAGCAGTTCTTC. Together with reference TRBV5-1 and TRBJ2-1, the CDR3 gives the full variable domain: KAGVTQTPRYLIKTRGQQVTLSCSPISGHRSVSWYQQTPGQGLQFLFEYFSETQRNKGNFPGRFSGRQFSNSRSEMNVSTLELGDSALYLCASSLEGQVYNEQFFGPGTRLTVL.

The chain carries TRBV5-1 and TRBJ1-5; D may be TRBD1 (5 bases). The CDR3 length is 16 residues. Per the germline V gene, CDR1 is SGHRS and CDR2 is YFSETQ. Trimming stripped 2 bases from V and 0 bases from J, with 12 bases between. CDR3 loop: CASSLGEGYSNQPQHF. CDR3 coding DNA: TGCGCCAGCAGCTTAGGGGAGGGGTATAGCAATCAGCCCCAGCATTTT.